This TCR beta chain is drawn from a study of blood T cell repertoires in COVID-19 (dated by TCRdb to about 2020). For context, the study as a whole: The collaborator samples originated in the United States, Italy and Spain and spanned the acute and convalescent phases of COVID-19. The material from the prospective study consisted of cDNA or gDNA derived from T cells, B-cell-depleted T cells, or PBMCs. The dataset comprised deeply sampled blood TCRbeta repertoires from subjects exposed to, actively infected with, or recovered from COVID-19. The repertoires were released in a freely available public database meant as a resource for research on the immune response to SARS-CoV-2. The samples were drawn from two sources: the first 160 participants of the ongoing ImmuneRACE study, and over 1,000 subjects contributed by 6 global collaborators. The sample metadata nearly always contained a de-identified subject ID, COVID-19 status, age in years and sex. HLA class I and class II types, where available, came from metadata supplied by the sample provider rather than from assay-based typing. General findings and caveats noted by the study authors: The amount of clinical and demographic metadata varied by source and participant and was provided uncurated.

Participants in the prospective study were enrolled through a virtual design, were aged about 18 to 100 years, and lived in approximately 25 United States geographic areas. Cohort assignment in the prospective study relied on participant-reported clinical history from a screening survey and a study questionnaire. Recovered participants in ImmuneRACE Cohort 3 were defined as having two consecutive negative NP/OP PCR tests, clearance from a healthcare professional, or resolution of symptoms. Each participant in the prospective study had whole blood, serum and a nasopharyngeal or oropharyngeal swab collected by mobile phlebotomists. Over a roughly 2-month period, participants in the prospective study had the option of providing additional blood draws and questionnaires. Blood samples from the prospective study were shipped frozen or at room temperature prior to DNA extraction. The CDR1 and CDR2 encoded by the germline V gene are SNHLY and FYNNEI. The CDR3 runs 16 amino acids, cysteine and phenylalanine included. Just the 48-base CDR3 DNA is kept, in frame starting at base 1. Trimming accounts for 7 bases at V and 1 base at J, while the number of junction bases matched to no gene is 10.

TCRbeta CDR3 regions were amplified from genomic DNA by means of the immunoSEQ Assay, a bias-controlled multiplex PCR. As for how the authors treated the data: Nucleated cell counts per sample were estimated from amplification of reference gene primers within the assay. To quantify the absolute abundance of each unique TCRbeta CDR3 rearrangement, sequence reads were collapsed and filtered. Productive Simpson clonality was computed per sample as the square root of Simpson's diversity index over productive rearrangements. In TCRdb, the immuneACCESS table is reduced to in-frame sequences with V and J assigned. These tables do not hold every clone; where another copy was compared, an unresolved V gene accounts for under half, and the others remain unexplained. The D gene and trimming were derived from the DNA, and the V and J assignments and clone size from that table. The sample records over 250,000 clones, more than 75% of which are singletons. The ten biggest clones cover roughly 5.3% of the sample.

This clone was recorded a few times. Its antigen specificity is not known. No base quality information exists; no much larger clone differs at one position. The chain is assembled from TRBV2 and TRBJ2-7; the central 10 bases match TRBD1. What was sequenced was PBMCs or T cells enriched from blood (not recorded which). This clonotype was sampled from a woman aged 25 to 39 who had recovered from COVID-19. Here is the DNA: TGTGCCAGCATTATTCTCGGGACAGGGGTTTCCTACGAGCAGTACTTC. It specifies CASIILGTGVSYEQYF.